One and the same sample provided the 29 T cell receptor beta chains below, sequenced in a study of blood T cell repertoires in COVID-19 (dated by TCRdb to between 2020 and 2021). Libraries were prepared through the immunoSEQ multiplex PCR assay. Sourced from immuneACCESS, this table was stored by TCRdb with only in-frame sequences that have V and J called. A share of the clones is absent; for the studies checked, an unresolved V gene accounts for under half, and the remainder has no known explanation. The sample contains 59,000 or so clones, 65% to 80% of them found a single time. The ten largest make up over 3% of the sample. Sequenced material: peripheral blood. The receptors shown here come from a man aged 55 to 70 with acute or convalescent COVID-19.

The chain couples TRBV28 to TRBJ1-1, with 9 bases matching TRBD1. Looked up from germline, CDR1 is MDHEN and CDR2 is SYDVKM. V gave up 9 bases and J gave up 9 bases; unmatched junction bases: 8. The CDR3 covers 12 residues. As DNA, the CDR3 is TGTGCCAGTCGACAGGGGGGACTGAAAGCTTTCTTT. Translated: CASRQGGLKAFF.

The genes are TRBV16 and TRBJ1-1; a weak D match, TRBD1 (5 bases). Germline CDR1 and CDR2: KGHSY and FQNENV. The ends were cut back, 7 bases at V and 2 bases at J, with 17 bases in the middle. The CDR3 is 15 residues long. The DNA for the CDR3 is TGTGCCAGCACTGCAATCGGGGGGGGAAACACTGAAGCTTTCTTT. Amino acid sequence: CASTAIGGGNTEAFF.

This clone appeared a few times. This rearrangement joins TRBV7-6 to TRBJ1-2; no definite D call. V was trimmed by 5 bases and J by 4 bases, leaving 14 bases between them. There are 14 residues in the CDR3. Germline lookup yields CDR1 SGHVS and CDR2 FNYEAQ. CDR3 DNA: TGTGCCAGCAGCCCCCCGGCAGGAATCTATGGCTACACCTTC. Protein: CASSPPAGIYGYTF.

The V gene is TRBV19, the J gene TRBJ2-7; no clear D. This CDR3 region has 13 residues. The V gene lost 9 bases and the J gene lost 0 bases, with 12 bases spanning the gap. The germline CDR1 and CDR2 sequences are LNHDA and SQIVND (reference sequence). The CDR3 protein is CASPCSDSYEQYF. The CDR3, as DNA: TGTGCCAGCCCCTGTTCAGACTCCTACGAGCAGTACTTC. Together with reference TRBV19 and TRBJ2-7, the CDR3 gives the full variable domain: DGGITQSPKYLFRKEGQNVTLSCEQNLNHDAMYWYRQDPGQGLRLIYYSQIVNDFQKGDIAEGYSVSREKKESFPLTVTSAQKNPTAFYLCASPCSDSYEQYFGPGTRLTVT.

The rearrangement links TRBV18 to TRBJ1-1; D gene uncertain. The CDR3 sequence is 12 residues long. Deletions cut 4 bases from V and 5 bases from J, with 8 bases between. Germline assignment: CDR1 KGHSH and CDR2 LQKENI. CDR3 sequence (DNA): TGTGCCAGCTCACTAACAAGAACTGAAGCTTTCTTT. Its translation: CASSLTRTEAFF.

The chain carries TRBV7-2 and TRBJ2-2; tentative D call: TRBD2 (6 bases). This CDR3 comprises 17 residues. Trimming took off 2 bases at V and 4 bases at J, with 17 bases between the two ends. Per germline, CDR1 SGHTA and CDR2 FQGNSA. This CDR3 reads CASSLFMGGGGTGELFF. DNA for the CDR3: TGTGCCAGCAGCTTATTCATGGGGGGAGGCGGCACCGGGGAGCTGTTTTTT.

CDR3 in DNA: TGTGCCAGCAAAAGGGAGGAGACCCAGTACTTC. It encodes CASKREETQYF. The chain uses TRBV2 and TRBJ2-5; D possibly corresponds to TRBD2 (5 bases). This CDR3 spans 11 amino acids. Germline V gives CDR1 SNHLY, CDR2 FYNNEI. Trimming left V 7 bases short and J 5 bases short, with 8 bases between.

The chain employs TRBV30 and TRBJ2-2; 14 bases are a match to TRBD2. Germline assignment: CDR1 GTSNPN and CDR2 SVGIG (reference sequence). The CDR3 covers 16 residues. V lost 5 bases to trimming and J lost 6 bases; unmatched junction nucleotides: 8. CDR3 bases: TGTGCCTGGGATGGGACTAGCGGGAGTAGGTCCGGGGAGCTGTTTTTT. Amino acid sequence: CAWDGTSGSRSGELFF.

In this sample, this clone turned up a few times. The chain has TRBV28 and TRBJ2-6; D is unclear. Germline CDR1 and CDR2: MDHEN and SYDVKM. This CDR3 region has 16 residues. The V end lost 3 bases, the J end lost 0 bases, and 9 bases lay between the germline ends. The CDR3 sequence is CASSFDTPSGANVLTF. The CDR3 DNA sequence: TGTGCCAGCAGTTTTGACACCCCCTCTGGGGCCAACGTCCTGACTTTC.

The chain uses TRBV6-5 and TRBJ1-1; D is possibly TRBD1 (5 bases). This CDR3 comprises 14 residues. Trimming took 6 bases from V and 3 from J, leaving 14 bases between them. Germline values: CDR1 MNHEY, CDR2 SVGAGI. CDR3: CASRLQALDTEAFF. Here the CDR3 DNA reads TGTGCCAGCAGATTACAGGCGTTAGACACTGAAGCTTTCTTT.

This clone has only a few counts. The rearrangement uses TRBV7-3 and TRBJ2-2; D might be TRBD2 (6 bases). Trimming removed 5 bases at V and 4 bases at J, with 11 bases between. Germline lookup yields CDR1 SGHTA and CDR2 FQGTGA. The CDR3 totals 14 residues. The CDR3 is CASSGDFSTGELFF. CDR3 in DNA: TGTGCCAGCAGCGGGGACTTCTCCACCGGGGAGCTGTTTTTT.

This clone was seen just once. The V call is TRBV5-1, the J call TRBJ1-4, with D tentatively TRBD1 (5 bases). Trimming took off 0 bases at V and 2 bases at J, with 14 bases between the two ends. CDR1 and CDR2 from the germline V gene are SGHRS and YFSETQ. CDR3 length equals 17 residues. CDR3 in DNA: TGCGCCAGCAGCTTGGGGGGCGGTCCACCTACTAATGAAAAACTGTTTTTT. It translates to CASSLGGGPPTNEKLFF.

This chain uses TRBV5-1 with TRBJ2-3, with 14 bases identical to TRBD2. This CDR3 has 17 residues. The germline V gene has CDR1 SGHRS and CDR2 YFSETQ. The trim removed 0 bases at V and 2 bases at J, leaving 2 bases unmatched. The CDR3 coding sequence is TGCGCCAGCAGCTTGGGACTAGCGGGAGGGGACACAGATACGCAGTATTTT. Translation gives CASSLGLAGGDTDTQYF.

With regard to this clone: At one boundary the junction diverges from the germline segment, which might be a read error. The chain has TRBV2 and TRBJ1-4; D ambiguous. This CDR3 is built from 15 residues. Germline-derived CDR1 and CDR2 are SNHLY and FYNNEI. For the CDR3, the DNA is TGTGCCAGCAGTGGATCCCGAACAACGAATGAAAAACTGTTTTTT. This gives the protein CASSGSRTTNEKLFF.

The table lists this clone with a count of one. V and J are TRBV9 and TRBJ2-1; D unresolved. The germline V gene has CDR1 SGDLS and CDR2 YYNGEE. The CDR3 totals 13 residues. Trimming removed 4 bases from V and 1 base from J, with 6 bases in between. In DNA form, the CDR3 reads TGTGCCAGCAGCCCCTCGTCCTACAATGAGCAGTTCTTC. Protein product: CASSPSSYNEQFF.

The V and J genes are TRBV4-3 and TRBJ2-1; 15 nucleotides match TRBD2. Looked up from germline, CDR1 is LGHNA and CDR2 is YSLEER. This CDR3 region has 18 residues. J gave up 0 bases and V 1 base, and 1 base lay outside the gene matches. The CDR3 loop reads CASSQGTSGRASYNEQFF. The CDR3 bases are TGCGCCAGCAGCCAAGGGACTAGCGGGAGGGCCTCCTACAATGAGCAGTTCTTC.

Worth noting for this clone: One end of the junction is discordant with germline, which a read error may explain. The gene calls are TRBV19 and TRBJ1-2; the D is unclear. The CDR3 is 11 amino acids. The germline CDR1 and CDR2 sequences are LNHDA and SQIVND (reference sequence). The CDR3 region has the DNA TGTGCCAGCCGATACCGGGATGGGTACACCTTC. Protein sequence: CASRYRDGYTF.

The chain uses TRBV7-2 and TRBJ2-5; D may be TRBD1 (5 bases). CDR1 SGHTA and CDR2 FQGNSA come from the germline V gene. The CDR3 loop spans 15 amino acids. V gave up 3 bases and J gave up 0 bases, with 11 bases separating them. CDR3 bases: TGTGCCAGCAGCTTGCAGGGCTTATACCAAGAGACCCAGTACTTC. Translation gives CASSLQGLYQETQYF.

In its sample, this clone was seen a few times. The V and J genes are TRBV10-3 and TRBJ2-7; 12 nucleotides agree with TRBD2. The CDR3 has 16 residues. In germline, CDR1 is ENHRY, CDR2 SYGVKD. Trimming at V came to 0 bases and at J to 3 bases, leaving 3 bases not matched to a gene. CDR3 DNA sequence: TGTGCCATCAGTGAGTCAAGGACTAGCGGGGACTACGAGCAGTACTTC. Its protein product is CAISESRTSGDYEQYF.

This sequence joins TRBV5-1 and TRBJ2-2, with 9 positions matching TRBD1. Germline V gives CDR1 SGHRS, CDR2 YFSETQ. The CDR3 has 13 residues. CDR3 sequence reads: CATGTGWDEELFF. In DNA, the CDR3 is TGCGCAACCGGGACAGGGTGGGATGAGGAGCTGTTTTTT.

The genes are TRBV7-9 and TRBJ2-3; 7 bases are shared with TRBD1. The CDR3 loop spans 12 amino acids. Germline V gene lookup returns CDR1 SEHNR and CDR2 FQNEAQ (reference sequence). After removal of 8 bases from V and 5 bases from J, the junction contained 4 bases not matched to a gene. The chain's CDR3 is CASGQGEDTQYF. The DNA of the CDR3 is TGTGCCAGCGGGCAGGGGGAAGATACGCAGTATTTT.

The CDR3 loop is CASGSGGTVLYNEQFF. CDR3 DNA sequence: TGTGCTAGTGGTTCCGGGGGAACAGTACTTTACAATGAGCAGTTCTTC. The rearrangement uses TRBV12-5 and TRBJ2-1; D is perhaps TRBD2 (6 bases). There are 16 residues in the CDR3. The germline V and J ends were trimmed by 4 bases and 4 bases, with 17 bases remaining between them. Per the germline V gene, CDR1 is LGHNT and CDR2 is FRNRAP.

The V gene is TRBV19, the J gene TRBJ1-1, with no clear D. Germline CDR1 and CDR2: LNHDA and SQIVND (reference sequence). Trimming shortened V by 3 bases and J by 4 bases, and 12 bases separated the two germline ends. This CDR3 has 14 amino acids. The CDR3 loop is CASSIETRGTEAFF. The DNA of the CDR3 is TGTGCCAGTAGTATTGAGACTCGGGGCACTGAAGCTTTCTTT.

V and J are TRBV6-5 and TRBJ2-7; TRBD2 is a possible D gene (6 bases). Germline lookup yields CDR1 MNHEY and CDR2 SVGAGI. V dropped 2 bases and J dropped 3 bases, with 14 bases sitting between them. The CDR3 sequence is 15 residues long. The CDR3 sequence: CASSYPEGGYYEQYF. Written as DNA, the CDR3 is TGTGCCAGCAGTTACCCGGAGGGAGGATACTACGAGCAGTACTTC.

The rearrangement links TRBV27 to TRBJ2-7, with a weak D call TRBD1 (5 bases). The CDR3 has 12 residues. V gave up 5 bases and J gave up 3 bases, with 8 bases separating them. The germline V gene has CDR1 MNHEY and CDR2 SMNVEV (reference sequence). CDR3 region: CASSPQGYEQYF. The CDR3 bases are TGTGCCAGCAGTCCCCAGGGCTACGAGCAGTACTTC.

The chain carries TRBV7-9 and TRBJ1-6; no reliable D call. Germline assignment: CDR1 SEHNR and CDR2 FQNEAQ (reference sequence). The CDR3 has 12 amino acids. Trimming took 4 bases from V and 8 from J, leaving 6 bases between them. CDR3 DNA sequence: TGTGCCAGCAGCTCTTCTGATTCACCCCTCCACTTT. Its translation: CASSSSDSPLHF.

The chain combines TRBV6-2 or TRBV6-3 with TRBJ2-2; 11 bases agree with TRBD2. Trimming took 6 bases from V and 4 from J; bases not matched to a gene: 4. CDR3 length: 15 residues. The germline gives CDR1 MNHEY, CDR2 SVGEGT. This CDR3 is CASSLLAGGTGELFF. DNA for the CDR3: TGTGCCAGCAGCCTCCTAGCGGGAGGCACCGGGGAGCTGTTTTTT.

The chain has TRBV30 and TRBJ1-1; D call uncertain. Germline V CDR1 and CDR2: GTSNPN, SVGIG (reference sequence). This CDR3 spans 15 amino acids. V lost 0 bases, J lost 0 bases, and 11 bases lay in between. CDR3 in amino acids: CAWSVRHRLNTEAFF. The CDR3 DNA reads TGTGCCTGGAGTGTACGGCACAGATTGAACACTGAAGCTTTCTTT.

The chain uses TRBV19 and TRBJ1-4; 10 bases are a match to TRBD1. This CDR3 comprises 17 residues. Germline assignment: CDR1 LNHDA and CDR2 SQIVND (reference sequence). The J segment lost 12 bases and the V segment lost 2 bases, leaving 15 bases of the junction unmatched. The CDR3 DNA reads as TGTGCCAGTAGTATATTCGGAACCGGGACAGGGGTATCGGAACTGTTTTTT. Translating it yields CASSIFGTGTGVSELFF.